A selection of T cell receptor beta chains follows, all from one sample in a study of blood T cell repertoires in COVID-19. The repertoire was sequenced with immunoSEQ multiplex PCR; TCRdb's copy has only in-frame clones and lacks some. The sample contains more than 65,000 clones, roughly 80% of which appear only once. The sequencing input was peripheral blood. The source is a woman aged 70-85 years with acute or convalescent COVID-19. The CDR3 runs from the conserved cysteine through the conserved F or W. D genes are given only for firm matches. A clone size is listed for some rows: how often the clone was seen (once, few, many), or a class if it is expanded.

j_call | d_call | clone_size | v_call | cdr3_aa | cdr3_nt
TRBJ1-1 | . | . | TRBV2 | CACLQVTVAFF | TGTGCCTGCCTGCAGGTGACGGTGGCTTTCTTT
TRBJ1-1 | . | few | TRBV3-1/TRBV3-2 | CASVSRGNTEAFF | TGTGCCAGCGTAAGTAGGGGGAACACTGAAGCTTTCTTT
TRBJ2-5 | TRBD2 | . | TRBV3-1/TRBV3-2 | CATLRAELAGLVWTQYF | TGTGCCACCCTTAGAGCGGAACTAGCGGGATTGGTATGGACCCAGTACTTC
TRBJ1-1 | . | few | TRBV6-5 | CASSRGGGGDTEAFF | TGTGCCAGCTCCCGCGGCGGAGGGGGGGACACTGAAGCTTTCTTT
TRBJ1-6 | . | . | TRBV6-1 | CASSDGNSPLHF | TGTGCCAGCAGTGACGGTAATTCACCCCTCCACTTT
TRBJ2-3 | . | . | TRBV4-1 | CASSQDTYATDTQYF | TGCGCCAGCAGCCAAGACACCTACGCCACAGATACGCAGTATTTT
TRBJ1-5 | . | . | TRBV6-5 | CASRQLNQPQHF | TGTGCCAGTAGACAGCTAAATCAGCCCCAGCATTTT
TRBJ1-5 | . | . | TRBV19 | CASSTQGTRNQPQHF | TGTGCCAGTAGTACACAGGGAACGCGCAATCAGCCCCAGCATTTT
TRBJ2-7 | TRBD2 | . | TRBV19 | CASSGTSEPYEQYF | TGTGCCAGTAGCGGGACTAGCGAACCCTACGAGCAGTACTTC
TRBJ1-2 | . | few | TRBV5-4 | CASSSTGTHHTF | TGTGCCAGCAGCTCCACCGGGACACACCACACCTTC
TRBJ1-5 | TRBD1 | . | TRBV19 | CASSAPGQGGGAQHF | TGTGCCAGTAGTGCCCCGGGACAGGGGGGTGGAGCCCAGCATTTT
TRBJ2-7 | TRBD2 | few | TRBV5-4 | CASSLSGSHEQYF | TGTGCCAGCAGCCTTAGCGGGAGCCACGAGCAGTACTTC
TRBJ1-1 | TRBD1 | . | TRBV5-1 | CASSGQGMNTEAFF | TGCGCCAGCAGCGGACAGGGGATGAACACTGAAGCTTTCTTT
TRBJ1-4 | TRBD1 | . | TRBV19 | CASRDPGGTNEKLFF | TGTGCCAGTAGAGATCCAGGGGGCACTAATGAAAAACTGTTTTTT
TRBJ2-7 | . | few | TRBV5-4 | CASSWGRGRDSYEQYF | TGTGCCAGCAGCTGGGGCAGGGGACGGGACTCCTACGAGCAGTACTTC
TRBJ1-3 | TRBD1 | . | TRBV6-5 | CASSRTGRAGNTIYF | TGTGCCAGCAGCCGGACAGGGCGGGCTGGAAACACCATATATTTT
TRBJ2-1 | . | once | TRBV6-2/TRBV6-3 | CASSYRETSYNEQFF | TGTGCCAGCAGTTACCGGGAAACTTCCTACAATGAGCAGTTCTTC
TRBJ1-4 | . | . | TRBV5-1 | CASSPSNKAEEKLFF | TGCGCCAGCAGCCCGAGCAACAAGGCGGAGGAAAAACTGTTTTTT
TRBJ2-2 | . | . | TRBV6-5 | CASSGAGNTGELFF | TGTGCCAGCTCCGGTGCAGGGAACACCGGGGAGCTGTTTTTT
TRBJ2-2 | . | . | TRBV19 | CASSSGHLNTGELFF | TGTGCCAGTAGCTCGGGACACCTAAACACCGGGGAGCTGTTTTTT
TRBJ2-1 | TRBD2 | few | TRBV19 | CASSMGPRTSGTYNEQFF | TGTGCCAGTAGTATGGGTCCCCGGACTAGCGGGACTTACAATGAGCAGTTCTTC
TRBJ2-7 | TRBD2 | . | TRBV29-1 | CSVEVAGELKQYF | TGCAGCGTTGAGGTAGCGGGAGAGCTCAAGCAGTACTTC
TRBJ2-5 | . | . | TRBV9 | CASRYQGEALQETQYF | TGTGCCAGCAGGTACCAAGGGGAGGCCCTTCAAGAGACCCAGTACTTC
TRBJ1-1 | . | . | TRBV6-6 | CASSYGDSEAFF | TGTGCCAGCAGTTACGGGGACTCTGAAGCTTTCTTT
TRBJ2-5 | . | . | TRBV7-6 | CASSLLGRTGRETQYF | TGTGCCAGCAGCCTTTTGGGGAGAACGGGTCGGGAGACCCAGTACTTC
TRBJ2-1 | TRBD1 | . | TRBV2 | CASKPGGFPYNEQFF | TGTGCCAGCAAACCAGGGGGATTCCCCTACAATGAGCAGTTCTTC
TRBJ2-7 | TRBD2 | . | TRBV24-1 | CATSDLREGRRTGPYDEQYF | TGTGCCACCAGTGATTTAAGGGAGGGGCGCAGAACGGGGCCTTACGACGAGCAGTACTTC
TRBJ2-3 | . | . | TRBV5-4 | CASSLDPDSSTDTQYF | TGTGCCAGCAGCTTGGATCCGGACTCGAGCACAGATACGCAGTATTTT
TRBJ2-1 | TRBD2 | . | TRBV2 | CASSGVRTSINEQFF | TGTGCCAGCAGTGGGGTCAGGACTAGCATCAATGAGCAGTTCTTC
TRBJ2-1 | . | . | TRBV28 | CATIGNRAGSYNEQFF | TGTGCCACCATAGGAAACCGGGCGGGTTCCTACAATGAGCAGTTCTTC
TRBJ1-5 | TRBD1 | . | TRBV2 | CASSVDRGQPQHF | TGTGCCAGCAGTGTCGACAGGGGCCAGCCCCAGCATTTT
TRBJ1-3 | TRBD1 | . | TRBV10-3 | CAISRGGGTGDTIYF | TGTGCCATCAGTCGCGGAGGCGGGACAGGGGACACCATATATTTT
TRBJ1-4 | TRBD1 | few | TRBV3-1/TRBV3-2 | CASSPGTGGEKLFF | TGTGCCAGCAGCCCCGGGACAGGGGGCGAAAAACTGTTTTTT
TRBJ2-7 | . | . | TRBV15 | CATSRGGGGVEQYF | TGTGCCACCAGCAGGGGTGGTGGAGGGGTCGAGCAGTACTTC
TRBJ2-1 | . | . | TRBV3-1/TRBV3-2 | CASKRGPNLNEQFF | TGTGCCAGCAAGCGAGGGCCGAACCTTAATGAGCAGTTCTTC
TRBJ1-5 | TRBD1 | . | TRBV9 | CASSRQGDSNQPQHF | TGTGCCAGCAGTCGACAGGGCGATAGCAATCAGCCCCAGCATTTT
TRBJ2-1 | TRBD1 | . | TRBV5-1 | CASSLLPGQGTSEQFF | TGCGCCAGCAGCCTACTCCCGGGACAGGGGACGAGTGAGCAGTTCTTC
TRBJ2-3 | TRBD2 | . | TRBV5-1 | CASSLEGSGRADTQYF | TGCGCCAGCAGCTTGGAGGGTAGCGGGAGGGCGGATACGCAGTATTTT
TRBJ1-5 | . | . | TRBV5-5 | CASSPSGVGVLQPQHF | TGTGCCAGCAGCCCCAGTGGGGTAGGGGTCCTTCAGCCCCAGCATTTT
TRBJ2-7 | . | few | TRBV6-2/TRBV6-3 | CASSGAGLRIKGEQYF | TGTGCCAGCAGTGGAGCGGGCTTGAGGATCAAAGGCGAGCAGTACTTC
TRBJ1-3 | TRBD1 | . | TRBV30 | CAWAGTGDSGNTIYF | TGTGCCTGGGCTGGGACAGGGGACTCTGGAAACACCATATATTTT
TRBJ2-7 | . | . | TRBV18 | CASSQEQAAYEQYF | TGTGCCAGCTCCCAGGAACAAGCCGCCTACGAGCAGTACTTC
TRBJ2-1 | TRBD2 | . | TRBV30 | CAHSGRRSYNEQFF | TGTGCTCATAGCGGGAGAAGATCGTACAATGAGCAGTTCTTC
TRBJ2-3 | . | . | TRBV19 | CASSSPDSGEEIYTQYF | TGTGCCAGTAGTAGCCCGGACTCCGGAGAAGAAATATATACGCAGTATTTT
TRBJ2-5 | . | once | TRBV14 | CASSQDPYQETQYF | TGTGCCAGCAGCCAAGATCCCTACCAAGAGACCCAGTACTTC